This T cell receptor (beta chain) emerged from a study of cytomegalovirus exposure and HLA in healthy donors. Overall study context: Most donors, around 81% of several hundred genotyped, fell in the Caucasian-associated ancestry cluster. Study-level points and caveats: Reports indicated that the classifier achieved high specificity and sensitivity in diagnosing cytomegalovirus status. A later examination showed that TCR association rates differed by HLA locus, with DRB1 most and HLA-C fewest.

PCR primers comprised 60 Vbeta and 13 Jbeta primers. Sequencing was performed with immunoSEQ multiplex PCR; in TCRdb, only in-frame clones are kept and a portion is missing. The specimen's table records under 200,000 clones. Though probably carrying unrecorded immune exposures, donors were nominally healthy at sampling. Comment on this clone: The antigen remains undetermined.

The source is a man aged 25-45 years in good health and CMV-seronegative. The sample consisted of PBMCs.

The CDR3 coding sequence is TGTGCCATCAGTGAGTCCGGACAGAAGAGCTCCTATAATTCACCCCTCCACTTT. Translating it yields CAISESGQKSSYNSPLHF. The chain combines TRBV10-3 with TRBJ1-6; D might be TRBD1 (6 bases). Germline lookup yields CDR1 ENHRY and CDR2 SYGVKD. CDR3 size: 18 residues. Trimming left V 0 bases short and J 0 bases short, with 12 bases between.